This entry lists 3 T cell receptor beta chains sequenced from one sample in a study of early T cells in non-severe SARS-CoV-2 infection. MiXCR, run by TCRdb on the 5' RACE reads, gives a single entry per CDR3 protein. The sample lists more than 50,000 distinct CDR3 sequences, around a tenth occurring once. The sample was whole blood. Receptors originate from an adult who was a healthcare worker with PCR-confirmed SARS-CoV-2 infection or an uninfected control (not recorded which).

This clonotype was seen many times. The CDR3 coding sequence is TGCGCCAGCAGCTTGGCAGAAAACACAGATACGCAGTATTTT. It encodes CASSLAENTDTQYF. The chain joins TRBV5-1 to TRBJ2-3; D gene uncertain. The CDR3 spans 14 residues. CDR1 is SGHRS and CDR2 is YFSETQ in the germline V gene. Trimming cost V 0 bases and J 2 bases, with 7 bases left between them. The entire variable domain, with the rest obtained from reference TRBV5-1 and TRBJ2-3, is as follows: KAGVTQTPRYLIKTRGQQVTLSCSPISGHRSVSWYQQTPGQGLQFLFEYFSETQRNKGNFPGRFSGRQFSNSRSEMNVSTLELGDSALYLCASSLAENTDTQYFGPGTRLTVL.

The CDR3 sequence is CSARDSGSTDTQYF. In nucleotides, the CDR3 is TGCAGTGCTAGAGATAGCGGGAGCACAGATACGCAGTATTTT. The chain joins TRBV20-1 to TRBJ2-3; 7 bases map to TRBD2. Per germline, CDR1 DFQATT and CDR2 SNEGSKA (reference sequence). Losses at the gene ends were 0 bases for V and 0 bases for J; bases not matched to a gene: 0. The CDR3 is made up of 14 amino acids.

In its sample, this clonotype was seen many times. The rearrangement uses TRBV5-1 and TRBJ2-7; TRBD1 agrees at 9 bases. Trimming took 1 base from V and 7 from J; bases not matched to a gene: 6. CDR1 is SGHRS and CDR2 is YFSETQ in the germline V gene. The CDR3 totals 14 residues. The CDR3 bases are TGCGCCAGCAGCTTGCTACAGGGGGCTGGGGAGCAGTACTTC. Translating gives CASSLLQGAGEQYF.